This paragraph covers one T cell receptor beta chain sequence. Its binding antigen is unknown. No quality values exist for individual bases; no much larger clone is one base distant. The CDR3 regions of human TCRbeta chains were analyzed by immunosequencing. The paper's processing steps were these. TCRs in the repertoires were compared against a reference library of SARS-CoV-2-specific TCRs that had been generated with the MIRA antigen-specificity platform. Breadth was defined as the fraction of unique TCRs that were SARS-CoV-2-associated. Depth was defined as the fraction of total T cells that were SARS-CoV-2-associated. Using the MIRA data, every spike-specific TCR was mapped to the spike region that the TCR reacted to and assigned to either a CD4 or a CD8 class. Log10-transformed breadth and depth values were compared by one-way ANOVA with Sidak's multiple comparisons tests. The table comes from immuneACCESS by way of TCRdb, which keeps in-frame sequences with V and J called. Part of the clones is missing from these tables; in studies checked, under half for an unresolved V gene and the rest for unknown reasons. V and J calls and clone size follow that table, whereas D and trimming were derived from the DNA. In all, the sample holds roughly 62,000 clones, and 65% to 80% of those were seen once. Over 13% of the sample is in the top ten clones.

V has 6 bases trimmed and J has 4 bases trimmed; junction bases matching no gene number 5. The CDR1 and CDR2 encoded by the germline V gene are MNHEY and SVGEGT. The CDR3 runs 14 residues from the cysteine to the phenylalanine. The kept DNA is CDR3 alone, 42 bases in frame from the first base. The entry originates in a study of T cell responses to AZD1222 COVID-19 vaccine (dated by TCRdb to the early 2020s). For the study in its entirety: AZD1222 recipients with second doses at about 4 weeks or about 12 weeks were pooled, because spike-specific TCR depth and breadth did not differ between schedules. TCR sequencing covered some 240 trial participants: 200 to 210 given two doses of AZD1222 and 26 given two doses of MenACWY control vaccine. Enrollment into the trials was organized by age into subgroups of 18-55, 56-69 and 70-plus years, and those subgroups contained roughly 160, 29 and 62 TCR-sequenced participants, respectively.

Study-wide conclusions, independent of this receptor: The 56-69-year group was small, and its depth increase did not reach significance, likely because of low power. Only five to seven AZD1222 recipients were SARS-CoV-2 seropositive at baseline, limiting conclusions about previously exposed vaccinees. Reportedly, close to half of the unique spike-specific TCRs recognized epitopes lying outside the regions that are mutated in the B.1.351 and B.1.1.7 variants. CD4 TCRs associated with the vaccine covered the entire spike protein, and the dominant responses were in regions 160-218 and 743-854. Because no samples from the day 14 peak response were available, repertoires could be characterized only after the peak T cell response. After two AZD1222 doses, both the breadth and the depth of spike-specific TCRs were significantly higher than at day 0 and than in MenACWY recipients. Most participants were white British and females outnumbered males, and the authors suggested that clonal diversity may have been underestimated.

Explained via the paper, the time point label denotes: baseline before first vaccination. Samples from vaccinated people were obtained from the UK trials COV001 and COV002, which included a single-blind randomized controlled phase 2/3 trial of AZD1222 (ChAdOx1 nCoV-19) in healthy adults. For TCRbeta chain sequencing, PBMC samples were collected from trial participants at day 0 and at day 28 after the second dose. The material was peripheral blood, obtained on day 0 of AZD1222 vaccination. The sequence is built from TRBV6-2 or TRBV6-3 and TRBJ2-3, and 9 junction bases match TRBD2. This TCR came from an adult in good health. The DNA sequence is as follows: TGTGCCAGCAGCGCGGGGGGGCCCCCAGATACGCAGTATTTT. Translated, it reads CASSAGGPPDTQYF.